This TCR beta chain was documented in a study of blood T cell repertoires in COVID-19. Study information: There were acute and convalescent COVID-19 samples, and they came from the United States, Italy and Spain.

Trimming pared 2 bases from V and 1 base from J, leaving 15 bases between. Germline V gene lookup returns CDR1 MGHDK and CDR2 SYGVNS. CDR3 length: 17 amino acids. Followed longitudinally, the Seattle patients had been enrolled during active infection. Assay: immunoSEQ multiplex PCR; the TCRdb copy retains only in-frame clones and omits some. This table has more than 300,000 clones, around 90% appearing once. V is TRBV25-1 and J is TRBJ1-3; D is unresolved. The sample taken for sequencing was peripheral blood. This clonotype was sampled from a woman aged 40 to 55 with COVID-19, enrolled during active disease. The CDR3 DNA reads TGTGCCAGCAGTGAAGATCCATCGGTGTCATCTGGAAACACCATATATTTT. Amino acid sequence: CASSEDPSVSSGNTIYF.